This TCR beta chain was documented in a study of shared clonotypes between healthy human individuals. On the study more broadly: Each donor contributed plates that comprised three CD4 naive, three CD4 memory, two CD8 naive and one CD8 memory.

Germline CDR1 SQVTM, CDR2 ANQGSEA. The length of the CDR3 is 13 residues. The junction had 6 bases not matched to a gene; V was cut back by 6 bases and J by 2 bases. Using immunoSEQ multiplex PCR, the repertoire was profiled, and TCRdb retains in-frame clones only, with some absent. The sample has 2 million to 2.5 million clones; around 93% are singletons. Specimen: naive CD4+ T cells from PBMCs. Subset indicated: CD45RA+ positively selected. The sequence was obtained from a man aged 18 to 29 in good health. Some clones in this sample may be carry-over from other donors' samples. The chain is built from TRBV29-1 and TRBJ2-5; 7 bases are a match to TRBD1. CDR3 coding DNA: TGCAGCGTCAACGGACAGGTTCAAGAGACCCAGTACTTC. Its translation is CSVNGQVQETQYF.